The 5 T cell receptor beta chains in this list originate from one sample, sequenced in a study of T cell responses to AZD1222 COVID-19 vaccine. The repertoire was sequenced with immunoSEQ multiplex PCR; TCRdb's copy has only in-frame clones and lacks some. The profile covers around 71,000 clones, with under 90% appearing a single time and over 11% taken by the ten largest. Here the sequenced sample was peripheral blood, taken 28 days after the second AZD1222 dose. The receptors stem from an adult who received the AZD1222 COVID-19 vaccine.

This clone occurred many times. The chain links TRBV4-1 to TRBJ1-5; D uncertain. Trimming stripped 2 bases from V and 6 bases from J, with 23 bases between. The CDR3 is made up of 18 amino acids. Germline values: CDR1 MGHRA, CDR2 YSYEKL. In DNA, the CDR3 is TGCGCCAGCAGCCAAACCCTCAGTGGGCGGAGAAAGGGTCAGCCCCAGCATTTT. Its translation is CASSQTLSGRRKGQPQHF.

The table lists this clone with a few counts. The rearrangement uses TRBV7-8 and TRBJ1-2, with a weak D call TRBD1 (5 bases). Germline lookup yields CDR1 SGHVS and CDR2 FQNEAQ. This CDR3 comprises 17 residues. The V end was cut by 4 bases, the J end by 1 base, with 19 bases between. Here the CDR3 reads CASSWRVKGPINYGYTF. CDR3 in DNA: TGTGCCAGCAGCTGGCGTGTGAAGGGACCGATTAACTATGGCTACACCTTC.

The rearrangement joins TRBV5-6 to TRBJ2-3; 8 bases match TRBD2. Looked up from germline, CDR1 is SGHDT and CDR2 is YYEEEE. J lost 11 bases, V lost 4 bases, and 6 bases had no gene match. This CDR3 is 12 amino acids long. This CDR3 reads CASSLSGKGQYF. The CDR3 DNA reads as TGTGCCAGCAGCCTTAGCGGGAAGGGGCAGTATTTT.

CDR3 protein: CASSQSYRAGEEPQHF. In DNA, the CDR3 is TGCGCCAGCAGTCAAAGTTACCGGGCTGGAGAGGAGCCCCAGCATTTT. This chain connects TRBV23-1 to TRBJ1-5, with D unresolved. TRBV23-1 qualifies as an ORF whose function is uncertain. This CDR3 spans 16 amino acids. V was clipped by 2 bases and J by 8 bases, with 19 bases between them.

This clone occurred once. This sequence joins TRBV20-1 and TRBJ2-7, with D possibly TRBD2 on 6 matching bases. This CDR3 comprises 11 residues. V lost 5 bases and J 4 bases, leaving 9 bases between the germline ends. Germline V gene lookup returns CDR1 DFQATT and CDR2 SNEGSKA (reference sequence). CDR3 residues: CSARTKYEQYF. As DNA, the CDR3 is TGCAGTGCTCGGACTAAATACGAGCAGTACTTC.